These 21 T cell receptor beta chains share one sample of origin, sequenced in a study of blood T cell repertoires in COVID-19. Here immunoSEQ multiplex PCR was the method, and the copy in TCRdb shows in-frame clones only, minus some. The data hold some 300,000 clones, with 85% to 95% observed a single time. Sequencing input: PBMCs or T cells enriched from blood (not recorded which). The receptors here all came from a woman in her 30s who had been exposed to COVID-19.

The chain joins TRBV5-1 to TRBJ2-2, with a tentative D call TRBD2 (6 bases). Trimming took 3 bases from V and 2 from J, leaving 14 bases between them. Germline assignment: CDR1 SGHRS and CDR2 YFSETQ. The CDR3 runs to 16 residues. CDR3 nucleotide sequence: TGCGCCAGCAGCTCCATAGTGGGGGGTAACACCGGGGAGCTGTTTTTT. Encoded protein: CASSSIVGGNTGELFF.

The rearrangement links TRBV5-1 to TRBJ1-3, with D perhaps TRBD1 (5 bases). Trimming pared 4 bases from V and 0 bases from J, leaving 17 bases between. Germline V gene sequence: CDR1 SGHRS, CDR2 YFSETQ. This CDR3 has 17 amino acids. The DNA of the CDR3 is TGCGCCAGCAGCGTTCTGGGGACTCCCGGCTCTGGAAACACCATATATTTT. It translates to CASSVLGTPGSGNTIYF.

This sequence joins TRBV19 and TRBJ1-2; the D gene is possibly TRBD1 (5 bases). The CDR3 loop spans 14 amino acids. The germline V gene encodes CDR1 LNHDA and CDR2 SQIVND (reference sequence). V was cut by 6 bases and J by 5 bases, with 16 bases left in between. CDR3 DNA: TGTGCCAGTAGCTTAAAACCAGGGATGTATGGCTACACCTTC. Translation gives CASSLKPGMYGYTF.

The chain has TRBV5-5 and TRBJ1-5; 8 nucleotides align to TRBD1. Germline CDR1 SGHKS, CDR2 YYEKEE (reference sequence). The CDR3 totals 15 residues. J was trimmed by 7 bases and V by 0 bases; bases with no gene match: 6. CDR3: CASSLVRGRGQPQHF. The DNA of the CDR3 is TGTGCCAGCAGCTTGGTCAGGGGGCGAGGGCAGCCCCAGCATTTT.

The chain is built from TRBV2 and TRBJ1-6; tentative D call: TRBD1 (5 bases). The germline gives CDR1 SNHLY, CDR2 FYNNEI. The CDR3 consists of 15 residues. The V end lost 8 bases, the J end lost 5 bases, and 16 bases lay between the germline ends. Here the CDR3 reads CASVLQVTDNSPLHF. In DNA, the CDR3 is TGTGCCAGCGTTCTACAGGTAACGGATAATTCACCCCTCCACTTT.

This chain uses TRBV5-1 with TRBJ1-1; no clear D. Germline V gene data show CDR1 as SGHRS and CDR2 as YFSETQ. The CDR3 runs to 13 residues. V was pared by 0 bases and J by 6 bases, with 9 bases between. CDR3 sequence: CASSLAPEAEAFF. The CDR3, as DNA: TGCGCCAGCAGCTTGGCCCCAGAGGCTGAAGCTTTCTTT. Looking up the rest from reference TRBV5-1 and TRBJ1-1 gives the full variable domain: KAGVTQTPRYLIKTRGQQVTLSCSPISGHRSVSWYQQTPGQGLQFLFEYFSETQRNKGNFPGRFSGRQFSNSRSEMNVSTLELGDSALYLCASSLAPEAEAFFGQGTRLTVV.

The chain recombines TRBV10-3 with TRBJ1-2; D is possibly TRBD1 (5 bases). Germline V gene lookup returns CDR1 ENHRY and CDR2 SYGVKD. With 1 base removed from V and 4 bases from J, the gap between germline ends came to 19 bases. This CDR3 contains 17 residues. The CDR3 spells CAISEFVEGIQGYGYTF. The DNA for the CDR3 is TGTGCCATCAGTGAGTTCGTGGAGGGAATTCAGGGCTATGGCTACACCTTC.

V is TRBV9 and J is TRBJ2-2, with TRBD2 identical over 8 bases. The CDR3 is 15 amino acids. V shed 2 bases and J 6 bases; nucleotides not matched to a gene: 6. From germline, CDR1 is SGDLS and CDR2 YYNGEE. The CDR3 is CASSVEAGVAGELFF. The CDR3 DNA reads as TGTGCCAGCAGCGTGGAAGCGGGGGTTGCCGGGGAGCTGTTTTTT. The complete variable domain, with remaining parts taken from reference TRBV9 and TRBJ2-2, reads DSGVTQTPKHLITATGQRVTLRCSPRSGDLSVYWYQQSLDQGLQFLIQYYNGEERAKGNILERFSAQQFPDLHSELNLSSLELGDSALYFCASSVEAGVAGELFFGEGSRLTVL.

The chain uses TRBV30 and TRBJ2-1, with 13 bases that match TRBD2. CDR1 and CDR2 from the germline V gene are GTSNPN and SVGIG (reference sequence). The ends lost 3 bases at V and 5 bases at J; junction bases unmatched: 4. CDR3 length: 15 amino acids. DNA of the CDR3: TGTGCCTGGAGCAAGGGACTAGCGGGGAACAATGAGCAGTTCTTC. Its translation is CAWSKGLAGNNEQFF.

The chain links TRBV6-5 to TRBJ2-6, with a weak D call TRBD1 (5 bases). The CDR3 length is 14 residues. The germline CDR1 and CDR2 sequences are MNHEY and SVGAGI. V shed 5 bases and J shed 3 bases, with 8 bases lying between them. The CDR3 sequence: CASSPRDGANVLTF. CDR3 nucleotide sequence: TGTGCCAGCAGTCCCAGGGATGGGGCCAACGTCCTGACTTTC.

V and J are TRBV10-3 and TRBJ1-1; 7 bases are a match to TRBD1. CDR3 length: 14 residues. V shed 6 bases, J shed 1 base, and the junction held 5 bases outside the gene matches. CDR1 is ENHRY, CDR2 SYGVKD, per germline. Here the CDR3 DNA reads TGTGCCATCAGGGGGGACAGCCGGAACACTGAAGCTTTCTTT. Amino acid sequence: CAIRGDSRNTEAFF.

The rearrangement links TRBV4-2 to TRBJ1-1, with a tentative D call TRBD1 (6 bases). V shed 7 bases and J shed 7 bases, with 22 bases lying between them. CDR1 is LGHNA and CDR2 is YNFKEQ in the germline V gene. The CDR3 runs to 15 residues. The chain's CDR3 is CASTNVGAGSFEAFF. For the CDR3, the DNA is TGTGCCAGCACTAATGTGGGGGCTGGGAGTTTTGAAGCTTTCTTT.

The chain is built from TRBV5-1 and TRBJ2-3; 11 bases match TRBD2. V gave up 2 bases and J gave up 3 bases; unmatched junction bases: 5. CDR1 is SGHRS and CDR2 is YFSETQ in the germline V gene. The CDR3 has 16 residues. CDR3 amino acids: CASSFSGGGWTDTQYF. The DNA for the CDR3 is TGCGCCAGCAGCTTTAGCGGGGGGGGTTGGACAGATACGCAGTATTTT.

The chain employs TRBV7-3 and TRBJ2-3; weak D call: TRBD2 (6 bases). CDR1 SGHTA and CDR2 FQGTGA come from the germline V gene. This CDR3 is 15 amino acids long. V was clipped by 1 base and J by 2 bases, with 10 bases between them. The DNA of the CDR3 is TGTGCCAGCAGCTTAAGCGGCGGGGCCACAGATACGCAGTATTTT. It yields the protein CASSLSGGATDTQYF.

The chain combines TRBV5-5 with TRBJ1-5; 8 bases are shared with TRBD1. This CDR3 is built from 17 residues. CDR1 and CDR2 (germline): SGHKS, YYEKEE (reference sequence). The ends lost 3 bases at V and 3 bases at J; junction bases unmatched: 11. CDR3 nucleotide sequence: TGTGCCAGCAGCTCGACAGGGGTCCCCAATACCAATCAGCCCCAGCATTTT. It specifies CASSSTGVPNTNQPQHF.

This clone was picked up one time. This chain uses TRBV6-4 with TRBJ1-5; D uncertain. This CDR3 contains 13 residues. The germline V gene encodes CDR1 MRHNA and CDR2 SNTAGT. V was cut by 5 bases and J by 0 bases, with 5 bases left in between. CDR3 in amino acids: CASSRGSNQPQHF. CDR3 DNA: TGTGCCAGCAGTCGAGGTAGCAATCAGCCCCAGCATTTT.

J is TRBJ2-3 and V is TRBV18; 8 bases fit TRBD2. With V trimmed by 3 bases and J by 1 base, 0 bases remained unmatched. Germline V gives CDR1 KGHSH, CDR2 LQKENI. The CDR3 is made up of 14 amino acids. The CDR3 spells CASSPGGGTDTQYF. DNA for the CDR3: TGTGCCAGCTCACCCGGGGGGGGCACAGATACGCAGTATTTT.

In DNA form, the CDR3 reads TGCGCCAGCAGCCGAGGACAGATTGTGTACTATGGCTACACCTTC. Translation gives CASSRGQIVYYGYTF. V and J are TRBV4-1 and TRBJ1-2; D is possibly TRBD1 (6 bases). From germline, CDR1 is MGHRA and CDR2 YSYEKL. CDR3 length equals 15 residues. The V end was cut by 4 bases, the J end by 3 bases, with 15 bases between.

The sample holds one count of this clone. The chain has TRBV10-3 and TRBJ2-1; no reliable D call. CDR1 is ENHRY and CDR2 is SYGVKD in the germline V gene. The CDR3 consists of 14 residues. Trimming stripped 6 bases from V and 10 bases from J, with 19 bases between. The CDR3 sequence: CAIRGLLVPGEQFF. The CDR3 DNA reads TGTGCCATCAGAGGTCTGTTAGTGCCAGGCGAGCAGTTCTTC.

The chain couples TRBV20-1 to TRBJ2-5; no definite D call. This CDR3 is built from 11 residues. Germline CDR1 is DFQATT and CDR2 is SNEGSKA (reference sequence). V gave up 5 bases and J gave up 3 bases, with 7 bases separating them. The CDR3 sequence: CSALRKETQYF. The CDR3, as DNA: TGCAGTGCTCTGCGGAAAGAGACCCAGTACTTC.

V is TRBV20-1 and J is TRBJ1-1; 8 nucleotides agree with TRBD1. J was trimmed by 1 base and V by 3 bases; bases with no gene match: 1. There are 13 residues in the CDR3. The germline gives CDR1 DFQATT, CDR2 SNEGSKA (reference sequence). CDR3 loop: CSASDRGNTEAFF. CDR3 coding DNA: TGCAGTGCTAGTGACAGGGGGAACACTGAAGCTTTCTTT.